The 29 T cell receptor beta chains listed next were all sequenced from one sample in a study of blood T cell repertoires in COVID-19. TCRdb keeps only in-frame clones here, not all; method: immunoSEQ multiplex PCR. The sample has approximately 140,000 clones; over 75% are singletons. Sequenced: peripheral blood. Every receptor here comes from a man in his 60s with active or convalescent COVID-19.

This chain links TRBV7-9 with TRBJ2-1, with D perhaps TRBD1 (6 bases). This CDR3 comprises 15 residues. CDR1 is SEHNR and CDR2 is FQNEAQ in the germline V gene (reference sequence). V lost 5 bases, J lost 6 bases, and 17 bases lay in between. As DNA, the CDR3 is TGTGCCAGCAGCAGGACATTTGTAGGGGGCAATGAGCAGTTCTTC. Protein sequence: CASSRTFVGGNEQFF.

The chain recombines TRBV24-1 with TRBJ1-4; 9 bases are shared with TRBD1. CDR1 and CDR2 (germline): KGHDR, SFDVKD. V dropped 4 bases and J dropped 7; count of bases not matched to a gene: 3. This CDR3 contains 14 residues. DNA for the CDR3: TGTGCCACCAGTGAGACAGGGGGGAGTGAAAAACTGTTTTTT. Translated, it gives CATSETGGSEKLFF.

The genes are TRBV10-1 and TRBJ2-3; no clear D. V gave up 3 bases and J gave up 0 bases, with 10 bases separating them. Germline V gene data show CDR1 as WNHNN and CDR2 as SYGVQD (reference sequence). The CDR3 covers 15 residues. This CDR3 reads CASSEGGTSTDTQYF. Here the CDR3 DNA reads TGCGCCAGCAGTGAAGGCGGAACTAGCACAGATACGCAGTATTTT.

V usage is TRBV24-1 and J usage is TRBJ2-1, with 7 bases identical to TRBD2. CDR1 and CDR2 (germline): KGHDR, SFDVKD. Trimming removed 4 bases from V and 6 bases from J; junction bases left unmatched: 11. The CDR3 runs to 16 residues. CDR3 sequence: CATSDPITPGGNEQFF. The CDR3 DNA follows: TGTGCCACCAGTGACCCGATTACCCCGGGGGGCAATGAGCAGTTCTTC.

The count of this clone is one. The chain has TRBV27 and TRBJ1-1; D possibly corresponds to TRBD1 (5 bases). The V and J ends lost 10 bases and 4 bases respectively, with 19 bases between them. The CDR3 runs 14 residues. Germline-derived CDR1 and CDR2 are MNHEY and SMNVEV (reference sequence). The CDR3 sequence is CATLPGVGGTEAFF. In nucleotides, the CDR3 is TGTGCCACCCTTCCAGGAGTGGGGGGCACTGAAGCTTTCTTT.

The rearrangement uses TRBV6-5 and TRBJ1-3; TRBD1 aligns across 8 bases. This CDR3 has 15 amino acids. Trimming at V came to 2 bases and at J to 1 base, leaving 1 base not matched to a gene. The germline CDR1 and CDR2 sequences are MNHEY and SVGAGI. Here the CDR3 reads CASSYDRGSGNTIYF. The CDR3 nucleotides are TGTGCCAGCAGTTACGACAGGGGTTCTGGAAACACCATATATTTT.

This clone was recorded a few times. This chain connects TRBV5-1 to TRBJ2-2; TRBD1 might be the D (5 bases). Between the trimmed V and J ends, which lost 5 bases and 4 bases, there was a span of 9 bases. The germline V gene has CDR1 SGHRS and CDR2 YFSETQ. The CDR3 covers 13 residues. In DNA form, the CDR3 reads TGCGCCAGCAGAGGGGCCATCACCGGGGAGCTGTTTTTT. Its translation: CASRGAITGELFF. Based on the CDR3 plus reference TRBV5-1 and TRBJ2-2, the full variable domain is KAGVTQTPRYLIKTRGQQVTLSCSPISGHRSVSWYQQTPGQGLQFLFEYFSETQRNKGNFPGRFSGRQFSNSRSEMNVSTLELGDSALYLCASRGAITGELFFGEGSRLTVL.

CDR3 sequence: CASSFRGSGELFF. The CDR3 coding sequence is TGTGCCAGCAGCTTCAGAGGGAGCGGGGAGCTGTTTTTT. V usage is TRBV5-4 and J usage is TRBJ2-2; tentatively, D is TRBD2 (5 bases). V shed 2 bases and J shed 7 bases, with 9 bases lying between them. The CDR3 has 13 amino acids. Germline V gene data show CDR1 as SGHNT and CDR2 as YYREEE (reference sequence).

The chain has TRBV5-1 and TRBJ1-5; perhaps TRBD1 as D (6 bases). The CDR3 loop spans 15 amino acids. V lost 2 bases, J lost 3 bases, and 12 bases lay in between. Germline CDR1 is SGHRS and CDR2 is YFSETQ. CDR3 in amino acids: CASSLAGQPNQPQHF. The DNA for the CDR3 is TGCGCCAGCAGCTTAGCTGGACAGCCCAATCAGCCCCAGCATTTT.

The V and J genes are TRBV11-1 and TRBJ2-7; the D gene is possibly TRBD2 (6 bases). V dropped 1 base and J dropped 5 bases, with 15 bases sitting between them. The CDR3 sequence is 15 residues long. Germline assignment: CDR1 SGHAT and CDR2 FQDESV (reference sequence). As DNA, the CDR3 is TGTGCCAGCAGCTTAGGGGCAGGAGGGTTCAACGAGCAGTACTTC. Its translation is CASSLGAGGFNEQYF.

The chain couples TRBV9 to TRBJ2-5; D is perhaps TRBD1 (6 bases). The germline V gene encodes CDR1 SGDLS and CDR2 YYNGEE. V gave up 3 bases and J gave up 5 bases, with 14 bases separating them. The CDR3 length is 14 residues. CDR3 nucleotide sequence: TGTGCCAGCAGCGCCAGTAGGGGGACGGAGACCCAGTACTTC. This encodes CASSASRGTETQYF.

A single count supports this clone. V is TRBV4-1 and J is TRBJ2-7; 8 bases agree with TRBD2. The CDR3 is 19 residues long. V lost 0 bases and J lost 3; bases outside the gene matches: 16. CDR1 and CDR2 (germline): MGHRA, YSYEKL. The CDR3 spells CASSQDLREGKFGVYEQYF. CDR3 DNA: TGCGCCAGCAGCCAAGATTTACGGGAGGGTAAGTTCGGGGTCTACGAGCAGTACTTC.

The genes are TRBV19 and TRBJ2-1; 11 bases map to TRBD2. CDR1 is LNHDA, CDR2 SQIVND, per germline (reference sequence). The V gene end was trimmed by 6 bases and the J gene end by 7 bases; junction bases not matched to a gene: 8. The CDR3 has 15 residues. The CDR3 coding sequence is TGTGCCAGTAGGACAACTAGCGGGAGTCCTAATGAGCAGTTCTTC. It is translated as CASRTTSGSPNEQFF.

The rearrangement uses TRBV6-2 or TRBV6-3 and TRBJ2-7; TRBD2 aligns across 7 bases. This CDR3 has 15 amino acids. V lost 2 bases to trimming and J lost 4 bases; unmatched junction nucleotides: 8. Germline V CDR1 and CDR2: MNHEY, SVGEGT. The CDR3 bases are TGTGCCAGCAGTTACCGAGGGCTAGCGGATTACGAGCAGTACTTC. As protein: CASSYRGLADYEQYF.

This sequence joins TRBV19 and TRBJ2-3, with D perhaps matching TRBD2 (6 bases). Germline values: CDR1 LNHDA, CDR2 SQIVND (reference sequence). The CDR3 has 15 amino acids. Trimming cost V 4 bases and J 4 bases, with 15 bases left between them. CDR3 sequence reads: CASSKAGMQADTQYF. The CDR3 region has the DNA TGTGCCAGTAGTAAGGCGGGGATGCAGGCAGATACGCAGTATTTT.

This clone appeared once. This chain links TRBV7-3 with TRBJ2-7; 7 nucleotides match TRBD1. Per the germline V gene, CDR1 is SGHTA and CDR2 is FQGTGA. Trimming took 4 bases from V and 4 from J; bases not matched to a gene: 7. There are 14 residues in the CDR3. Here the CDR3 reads CASSSRDSPYEQYF. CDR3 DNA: TGTGCCAGCAGCTCCCGGGACAGTCCTTACGAGCAGTACTTC.

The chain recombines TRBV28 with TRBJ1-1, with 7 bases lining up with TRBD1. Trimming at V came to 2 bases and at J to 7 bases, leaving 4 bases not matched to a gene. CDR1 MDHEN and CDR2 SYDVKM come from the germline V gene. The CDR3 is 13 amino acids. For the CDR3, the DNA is TGTGCCAGCAGTTTACCGGGACAGTTTGAAGCTTTCTTT. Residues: CASSLPGQFEAFF.

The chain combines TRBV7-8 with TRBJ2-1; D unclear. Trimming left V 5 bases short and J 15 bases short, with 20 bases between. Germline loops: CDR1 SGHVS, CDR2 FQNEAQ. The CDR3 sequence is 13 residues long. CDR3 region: CASSPGVATRRFF. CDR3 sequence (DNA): TGTGCCAGCAGCCCCGGCGTGGCAACGAGGCGGTTCTTC.

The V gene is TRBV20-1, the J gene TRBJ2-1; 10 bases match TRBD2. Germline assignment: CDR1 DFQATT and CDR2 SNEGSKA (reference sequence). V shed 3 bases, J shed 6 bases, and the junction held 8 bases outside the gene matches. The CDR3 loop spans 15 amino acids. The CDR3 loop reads CSASGRKREGNEQFF. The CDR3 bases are TGCAGTGCTAGTGGGAGGAAGCGGGAGGGCAATGAGCAGTTCTTC.

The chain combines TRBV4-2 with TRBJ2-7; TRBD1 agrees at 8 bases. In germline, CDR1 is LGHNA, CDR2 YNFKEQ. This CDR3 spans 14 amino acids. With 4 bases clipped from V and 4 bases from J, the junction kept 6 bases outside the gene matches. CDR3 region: CASSRPGQEYEQYF. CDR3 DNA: TGTGCCAGCAGCCGACCGGGACAGGAGTACGAGCAGTACTTC.

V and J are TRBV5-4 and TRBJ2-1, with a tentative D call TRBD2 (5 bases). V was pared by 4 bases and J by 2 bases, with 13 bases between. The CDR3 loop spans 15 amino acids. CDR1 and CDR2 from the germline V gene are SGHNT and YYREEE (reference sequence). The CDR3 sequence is CASSDGLLPYNEQFF. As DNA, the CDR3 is TGTGCCAGCAGCGACGGACTCCTTCCCTACAATGAGCAGTTCTTC.

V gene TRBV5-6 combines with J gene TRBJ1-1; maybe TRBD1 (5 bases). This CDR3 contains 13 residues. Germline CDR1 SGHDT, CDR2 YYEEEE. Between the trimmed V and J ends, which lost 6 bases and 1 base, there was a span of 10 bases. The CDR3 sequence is CASTRQWNTEAFF. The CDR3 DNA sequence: TGTGCCAGCACCCGACAGTGGAACACTGAAGCTTTCTTT.

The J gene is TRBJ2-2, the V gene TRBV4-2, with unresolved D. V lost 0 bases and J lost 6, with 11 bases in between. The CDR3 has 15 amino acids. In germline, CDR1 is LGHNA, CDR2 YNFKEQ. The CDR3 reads CASSQDLPEPGELFF. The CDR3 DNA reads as TGTGCCAGCAGCCAAGATCTTCCGGAGCCCGGGGAGCTGTTTTTT.

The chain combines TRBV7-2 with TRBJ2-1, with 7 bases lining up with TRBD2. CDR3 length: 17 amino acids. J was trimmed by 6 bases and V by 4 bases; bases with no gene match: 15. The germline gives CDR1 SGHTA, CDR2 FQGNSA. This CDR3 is CASSWSSRREWSNEQFF. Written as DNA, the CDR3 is TGTGCCAGCAGCTGGAGCTCTCGGCGGGAGTGGAGCAATGAGCAGTTCTTC.

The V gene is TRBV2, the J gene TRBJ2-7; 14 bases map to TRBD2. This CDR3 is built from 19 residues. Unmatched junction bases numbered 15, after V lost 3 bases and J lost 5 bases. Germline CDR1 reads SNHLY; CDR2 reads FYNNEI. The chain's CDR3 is CASSDVSGLAGVRRDEQYF. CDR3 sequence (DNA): TGTGCCAGCAGTGATGTGTCGGGACTAGCGGGAGTGCGGCGCGACGAGCAGTACTTC.

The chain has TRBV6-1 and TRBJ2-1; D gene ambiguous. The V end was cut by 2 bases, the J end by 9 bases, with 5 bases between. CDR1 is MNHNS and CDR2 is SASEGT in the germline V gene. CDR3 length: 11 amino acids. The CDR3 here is CASSEWSEQFF. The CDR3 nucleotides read TGTGCCAGCAGTGAATGGAGTGAGCAGTTCTTC.

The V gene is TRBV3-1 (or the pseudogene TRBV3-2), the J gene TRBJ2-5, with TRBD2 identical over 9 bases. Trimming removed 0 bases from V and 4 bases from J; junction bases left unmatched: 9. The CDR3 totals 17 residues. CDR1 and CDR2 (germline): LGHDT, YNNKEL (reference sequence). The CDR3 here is CASSQEASGIKGETQYF. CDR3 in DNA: TGTGCCAGCAGCCAAGAGGCTAGCGGGATTAAAGGAGAGACCCAGTACTTC.

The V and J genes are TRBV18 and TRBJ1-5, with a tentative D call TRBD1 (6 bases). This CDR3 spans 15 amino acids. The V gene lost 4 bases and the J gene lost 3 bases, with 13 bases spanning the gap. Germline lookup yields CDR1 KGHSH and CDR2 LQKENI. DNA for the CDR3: TGTGCCAGCTCACAGGCGACAGGCAACAATCAGCCCCAGCATTTT. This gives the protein CASSQATGNNQPQHF.

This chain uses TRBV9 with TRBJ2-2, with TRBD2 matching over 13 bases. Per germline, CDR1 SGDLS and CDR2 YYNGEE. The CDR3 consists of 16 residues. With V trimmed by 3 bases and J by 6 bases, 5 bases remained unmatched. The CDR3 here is CASSAGLAGVAGELFF. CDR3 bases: TGTGCCAGCAGCGCCGGACTAGCGGGAGTGGCCGGGGAGCTGTTTTTT.